The 28 T cell receptor beta chains given below trace back to one sample, sequenced in a study of tumor-infiltrating lymphocytes in primary liver carcinoma. The tissue used was unsorted bulk material of roughly 17-34 mg. RNA and DNA were co-extracted from it with the AllPrep DNA/RNA mini kit. A constant-region primer primed TCR beta cDNA synthesis from 400 to 550 ng of total RNA. Libraries of TCR beta came from three nested multiplex PCR rounds with slightly modified ARM-PCR. The first two PCR rounds used TRBV1-TRBV30 forward primers with a C-beta reverse primer, nine to eleven cycles each. MiXCR, run by TCRdb on the multiplex PCR reads, gives a single entry per CDR3 protein. Here the sample spans 50,000 or so distinct CDR3 sequences, approximately 80% being singletons. Sequences were obtained from liver tumor tissue from sampling region 5. Subset defined: tumor region T5, tumor centre. These receptors came from a man between 35 and 55 years old with primary liver carcinoma and hepatitis B virus infection.

The chain combines TRBV11-2 with TRBJ2-3, with TRBD2 identical over 11 bases. Germline V gives CDR1 SGHAT, CDR2 FQNNGV. The CDR3 covers 16 residues. The CDR3 DNA reads TGTGTCGGCAGCGTAAGACTAGCGGGGAGCACAGATACGCAGTATTTT. It codes for CVGSVRLAGSTDTQYF.

The genes are TRBV5-5 and TRBJ1-2, with TRBD1 matching 7 bases. J lost 1 base, V lost 0 bases, and 3 bases had no gene match. This CDR3 is built from 15 residues. The germline gives CDR1 SGHKS, CDR2 YYEKEE (reference sequence). This CDR3 is CASSLGGTVNYGYTF. As DNA, the CDR3 is TGTGCCAGCAGCTTGGGCGGGACAGTTAACTATGGCTACACCTTC.

On this clonotype itself: A much more abundant neighbour one base away suggests this may be a read error. CDR3 loop: CTSSLPGRLGHEQFF. The CDR3 bases are TGTACCAGCAGTCTCCCGGGACGGTTGGGGCATGAGCAGTTCTTC. V is TRBV28 and J is TRBJ2-1, with D perhaps TRBD1 or TRBD2 (5 bases each). The CDR3 contains 15 residues. Germline V gene sequence: CDR1 MDHEN, CDR2 SYDVKM.

By share, this clonotype counts as medium-sized (0.01 to 0.1%). J is TRBJ1-2 and V is TRBV4-3, with TRBD1 matching 9 bases. The CDR3 length is 14 residues. Germline lookup yields CDR1 LGHNA and CDR2 YSLEER. J gave up 6 bases and V 2 bases, and 4 bases lay outside the gene matches. CDR3 loop: CASSQPGTGNGYTF. DNA for the CDR3: TGCGCCAGCAGCCAACCCGGGACAGGGAATGGCTACACCTTC.

As regards this clonotype: One junction end does not reproduce the germline sequence, and a read error may be involved. The chain links TRBV11-1 to TRBJ2-4; 8 bases agree with TRBD2. CDR1 and CDR2 (germline): SGHAT, FQDESV (reference sequence). The length of the CDR3 is 17 residues. This chain's CDR3 is CASSFPRTSRTKNIQYF. The CDR3 nucleotides read TGTGCCAGCAGCTTTCCTAGGACTAGCAGGACCAAAAACATTCAATACTTC.

About this clonotype: An end of the junction does not agree with germline; a read error may underlie this. The chain links TRBV4-2 to TRBJ2-3, with TRBD2 matching over 10 bases. Germline V gene data show CDR1 as LGHNA and CDR2 as YNFKEQ. The CDR3 is made up of 19 amino acids. The CDR3 loop is CASSQGLRLAGVRTDTQYF. The CDR3, as DNA: TGTGCCAGCAGCCAAGGATTGCGGCTAGCGGGAGTTAGGACAGATACCCAGTATTTT.

Of note for this clonotype: This CDR3 is missing its conserved last phenylalanine or tryptophan, likely due to a read error. The chain couples TRBV6-1 to TRBJ2-2; 7 bases are shared with TRBD1. Germline CDR1 is MNHNS and CDR2 is SASEGT. The CDR3 has 12 residues. For the CDR3, the DNA is TGTGCCAGCAGACAGGGGAACGGGGCGCTGTTTTAT. Translated: CASRQGNGALFY.

In the case of this clonotype: The junction shows a germline mismatch at one end, possibly a read error. The genes are TRBV11-2 and TRBJ1-5, with D possibly matching TRBD1 (6 bases). The germline CDR1 and CDR2 sequences are SGHAT and FQNNGV. There are 17 residues in the CDR3. CDR3 in DNA: TGTGCCAACAGCTTAGTAGTGGTAACAGGGAGCAATCGGCCCCAGCATTTT. Its translation: CANSLVVVTGSNRPQHF.

This clonotype was observed at least ten times. The chain carries TRBV2 and TRBJ2-5, with 9 bases aligning to TRBD2. This CDR3 is 16 amino acids long. V lost 0 bases to trimming and J lost 6 bases; unmatched junction nucleotides: 8. CDR1 SNHLY and CDR2 FYNNEI come from the germline V gene. The CDR3 region is CASSEALRGLAKTQYF. Here the CDR3 DNA reads TGTGCCAGCAGTGAAGCGCTTAGGGGACTAGCAAAGACCCAGTACTTC.

On this clonotype itself: Because the CDR3 is missing its conserved closing phenylalanine or tryptophan, this is likely a read error. The chain has TRBV5-8 and TRBJ2-6; D is perhaps TRBD1 (5 bases). Germline CDR1 reads SGHTS; CDR2 reads YDEGEE. The CDR3 has 15 amino acids. CDR3 DNA: TGTGCCAGCAGCTTTCGGGTCTCTGGGGCCAACGTTCTGACTTTA. Protein product: CASSFRVSGANVLTL.

The chain carries TRBV6-2 or TRBV6-3 and TRBJ1-1; possible D gene TRBD1, 5 bases. The CDR3 covers 11 residues. Germline values: CDR1 MNHEY, CDR2 SVGEGT. DNA for the CDR3: TGTGCTATCAGTTCGGCAGGGCCGGCCTTCTTT. This encodes CAISSAGPAFF.

Comment on this clonotype: The CDR3 does not close with the conserved phenylalanine or tryptophan, likely indicating a read error. The chain recombines TRBV6-5 with TRBJ2-1, with 9 bases aligning to TRBD2. The CDR3 loop spans 16 amino acids. The germline gives CDR1 MNHEY, CDR2 SVGAGI. The DNA of the CDR3 is TGTGCCAGCAGTAACTCAGGCGGGAGGGCCAACAATGAGCAGTTCCTC. Translated: CASSNSGGRANNEQFL.

A remark on this clonotype: As the CDR3 is not closed by the conserved phenylalanine or tryptophan, this likely results from a read error. The chain joins TRBV4-1 to TRBJ1-3, with D perhaps matching TRBD1 (6 bases). Trimming left V 3 bases short and J 0 bases short, with 15 bases between. Germline V gene data show CDR1 as MGHRA and CDR2 as YSYEKL. The CDR3 is 17 amino acids. The CDR3 region has the DNA TGCGCCAGCAGCCACCAGGGGCACCTCAGCTCTGGAAACACCATATATCTT. Protein: CASSHQGHLSSGNTIYL.

A word on this clonotype: Being one base from a much bigger clone, this may be a read error. The chain carries TRBV21-1 and TRBJ2-4; the table's D call, TRBD1, has no DNA check behind it. TRBV21-1 is given as a pseudogene. There are 17 residues in the CDR3. In nucleotides, the CDR3 is TGTGCCACCAGCAAATCGACCAGGGGGCGCGACAAAAACATTCAGTACTTC. This gives the protein CATSKSTRGRDKNIQYF.

For this clonotype: One end of the junction does not line up with germline, which may come from a read error. V and J are TRBV28 and TRBJ1-1, with D unclear. The germline CDR1 and CDR2 sequences are MDHEN and SYDVKM. The CDR3 has 13 amino acids. CDR3 nucleotide sequence: TGTGTCAGCAGTTTGGGCCGGCTCGCTGAAGTTTTCTTT. This codes for CVSSLGRLAEVFF.

To note about this clonotype: The junction and the germline gene differ at one end; a read error may be behind it. V gene TRBV4-2 combines with J gene TRBJ1-1; 10 nucleotides match TRBD1. The CDR3 extends over 15 amino acids. From germline, CDR1 is LGHNA and CDR2 YNFKEQ. The CDR3 nucleotides read TGTACCAGCGGCCAAGAGGTGACAGGGGGCGCTGAAGCTTTCTTT. Its translation is CTSGQEVTGGAEAFF.

Details on this clonotype: The junction differs from germline at one of its ends, possibly a read error. This chain connects TRBV11-2 to TRBJ1-5; TRBD1 might be the D (6 bases). Germline V gene sequence: CDR1 SGHAT, CDR2 FQNNGV. The CDR3 is made up of 16 amino acids. CDR3 protein: CVSSLKGGLMNHPQHF. DNA of the CDR3: TGTGTCAGCAGCCTAAAAGGGGGACTGATGAATCACCCCCAGCATTTT.

Of note for this clonotype: This clone may be a read error of a much larger clone one base away. The CDR3 DNA is TGTGCCAGCAGCTTTGGGACAGGATACTACGGGCAGTACTTC. Amino acids: CASSFGTGYYGQYF. The V gene is TRBV5-6, the J gene TRBJ2-7, with 8 bases lining up with TRBD1. Germline values: CDR1 SGHDT, CDR2 YYEEEE. The CDR3 is 14 residues long.

This clonotype was counted between two and nine times. The chain uses TRBV9 and TRBJ2-2, with 8 bases aligning to TRBD2. Looked up from germline, CDR1 is SGDLS and CDR2 is YYNGEE. V was clipped by 3 bases and J by 5 bases; unmatched bases: 3. This CDR3 has 14 residues. The CDR3 DNA reads as TGTGCCAGCAGCGCCGGGGGGGGGACCGGGGAGCTGTTTTTT. Amino acid sequence: CASSAGGGTGELFF.

The chain couples TRBV12-3 or TRBV12-4 to TRBJ2-2, with D hard to call. CDR3 length equals 13 residues. V dropped 3 bases and J dropped 9 bases, with 11 bases sitting between them. CDR3 residues: CASSFILTRELFF. As DNA, the CDR3 is TGTGCCAGCAGTTTTATACTGACCAGGGAGCTGTTTTTT.

To note about this clonotype: Here the CDR3 omits its conserved ending phenylalanine or tryptophan, so a read error is the likely source. The chain links TRBV29-1 to TRBJ2-5, with no clear D. CDR1 and CDR2 (germline): SQVTM, ANQGSEA. This CDR3 has 14 residues. The CDR3 protein is CIVEDVGQGETQYL. The CDR3 DNA follows: TGCATCGTTGAAGATGTCGGGCAAGGAGAGACCCAGTACTTA.

In the case of this clonotype: An end of the junction differs from the germline gene, which may be a read error. This chain connects TRBV12-3 or TRBV12-4 to TRBJ1-1; TRBD1 might be the D (6 bases). The CDR3 has 14 amino acids. CDR3 DNA: TGTGCCAGCAGTTTGGTGGATAGGGACACTCAAGCTCTCTTT. Translated, it gives CASSLVDRDTQALF.

About this clonotype itself: Because the CDR3 is missing its conserved closing phenylalanine or tryptophan, this is likely a read error. The limits of the CDR3 on the DNA are not certain, so only TCRdb's listed CDR3 is given. The rearrangement links TRBV10-3 to TRBJ2-5; the table calls TRBD2, which could not be checked here. The CDR3 is 13 residues long, ends included. The germline gives CDR1 ENHRY, CDR2 SYGVKD. The CDR3 loop reads CVIRGTQEKTQHL.

Notes on this clonotype: Since no conserved phenylalanine or tryptophan closes the CDR3, a read error is the likely cause. The chain joins TRBV29-1 to TRBJ1-5; D is possibly TRBD1 (5 bases). The germline V gene encodes CDR1 SQVTM and CDR2 ANQGSEA. The CDR3 covers 19 residues. In nucleotides, the CDR3 is TGCAGCGTTGAGGGTGGCGGGGCAGCCTTTGGACCTAGCTATCAGCCCCAGCATTCT. It encodes CSVEGGGAAFGPSYQPQHS.

Points on this clonotype: Given the absence of the conserved phenylalanine or tryptophan at the CDR3 end, a read error is likely. The chain has TRBV12-3 or TRBV12-4 and TRBJ1-1; possibly TRBD1 for D (5 bases). CDR3 size: 14 residues. The CDR3 nucleotides are TGTGCCAGCAGCTCTAGTGACAGCAACACCGAAGCTTTCATT. Translation: CASSSSDSNTEAFI.

Of note for this clonotype: Being one base from a much bigger clone, this may be a read error. The rearrangement uses TRBV2 and TRBJ1-2, with unresolved D. The CDR3 covers 14 residues. V shed 1 base and J shed 7 bases, with 13 bases lying between them. Germline V gene data show CDR1 as SNHLY and CDR2 as FYNNEI. The CDR3 spells CASSEDLWSGGYTF. DNA for the CDR3: TGTGCCAGCAGTGAAGATCTGTGGAGCGGTGGCTACACCTTC.

A word on this clonotype: No conserved phenylalanine or tryptophan ends this CDR3, so it is likely a read error. The chain has TRBV29-1 and TRBJ2-1; 7 nucleotides agree with TRBD1. CDR1 and CDR2 from the germline V gene are SQVTM and ANQGSEA. J gave up 6 bases and V 5 bases, and 16 bases lay outside the gene matches. This CDR3 is 16 amino acids long. The CDR3 DNA reads as TGCAGCGTTCAAAGGCCTACAGGGGTAACAGGCAATGAGCAGTTCGTC. Translation: CSVQRPTGVTGNEQFV.

This rearrangement joins TRBV14 to TRBJ2-1; possibly TRBD2 for D (5 bases). Trimming stripped 6 bases from V and 8 bases from J, with 23 bases between. Germline CDR1 is SGHDN and CDR2 is FVKESK. This CDR3 is built from 16 residues. The CDR3 DNA follows: TGTGCCAGCAGTGCCATAACGGGATGGGTAAACGATGAGCAGTTCTTC. Its protein product is CASSAITGWVNDEQFF.